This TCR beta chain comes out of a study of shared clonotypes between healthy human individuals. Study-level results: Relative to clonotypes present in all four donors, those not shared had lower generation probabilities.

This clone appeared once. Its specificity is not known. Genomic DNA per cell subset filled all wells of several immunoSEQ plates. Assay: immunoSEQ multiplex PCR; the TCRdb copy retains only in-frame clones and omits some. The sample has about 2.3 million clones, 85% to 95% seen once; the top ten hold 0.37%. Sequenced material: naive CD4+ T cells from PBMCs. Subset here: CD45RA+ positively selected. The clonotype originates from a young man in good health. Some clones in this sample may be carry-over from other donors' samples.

The CDR3 bases are TGTGCCAGCAGCTCCCCCGGCAGGGGGGTGAGGAACACTGAAGCTTTCTTT. Translating it yields CASSSPGRGVRNTEAFF. This chain links TRBV5-4 with TRBJ1-1; 7 bases agree with TRBD1. V dropped 3 bases and J dropped 1; count of bases not matched to a gene: 12. Looked up from germline, CDR1 is SGHNT and CDR2 is YYREEE (reference sequence). The CDR3 is made up of 17 amino acids.